The T cell receptor (beta chain) described here comes from a study of Tregs in tolerant kidney transplant recipients. Some clones are missing from TCRdb's copy, which holds only in-frame ones; the method was immunoSEQ multiplex PCR. The specimen's table records under 55,000 clones. On this clone: The read ends 3 residues shy of where the CDR3 ends; the end is completed using the germline J gene.

Unstimulated regulatory T cells (CD4+CD25+CD127-), CD4+CD25- non-regulatory cells, CD4 and CD8 cells were FACS-sorted from thawed PBMCs. The germline gives CDR1 DFQATT, CDR2 SNEGSKA (reference sequence). The CDR3 spans 14 residues. V was pared by 6 bases and J by 2 bases, with 7 bases of the junction left unmatched. This TCR came from a human donor who received a combined kidney and bone marrow transplant. The sample here was CD4+ T cells from blood, taken before the transplant. This chain joins TRBV20-1 and TRBJ1-1; 9 positions match TRBD1. CDR3: CSAGRQGGNTEAFF. The covered CDR3 bases are TGCAGTGCCGGAAGACAGGGGGGCAACACTGAA.